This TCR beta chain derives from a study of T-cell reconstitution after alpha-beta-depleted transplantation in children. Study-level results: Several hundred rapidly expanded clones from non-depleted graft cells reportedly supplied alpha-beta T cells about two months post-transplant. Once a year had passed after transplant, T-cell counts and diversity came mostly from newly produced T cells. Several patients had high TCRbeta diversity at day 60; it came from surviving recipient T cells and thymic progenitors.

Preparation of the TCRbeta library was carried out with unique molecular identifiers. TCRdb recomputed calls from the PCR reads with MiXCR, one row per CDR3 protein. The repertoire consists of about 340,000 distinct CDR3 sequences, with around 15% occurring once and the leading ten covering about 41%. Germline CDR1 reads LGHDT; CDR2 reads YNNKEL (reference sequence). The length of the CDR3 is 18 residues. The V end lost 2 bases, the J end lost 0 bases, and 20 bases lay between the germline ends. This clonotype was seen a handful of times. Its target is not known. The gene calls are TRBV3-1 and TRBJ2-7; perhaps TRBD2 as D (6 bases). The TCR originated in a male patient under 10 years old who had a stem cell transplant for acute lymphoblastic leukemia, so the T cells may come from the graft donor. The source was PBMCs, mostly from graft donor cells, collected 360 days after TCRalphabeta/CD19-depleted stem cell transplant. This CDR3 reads CASSQTWGDGRSSYEQYF. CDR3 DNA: TGTGCCAGCAGCCAAACCTGGGGGGATGGCCGAAGCTCCTACGAGCAGTACTTC.